Listed below are T cell receptor beta chains from one sample, sequenced in a study of T cell responses to AZD1222 COVID-19 vaccine. The data were produced by immunoSEQ multiplex PCR, yet TCRdb's version contains in-frame clones alone and is incomplete. Among over 100,000 clones listed, about 89% were seen once. The material sequenced was peripheral blood, taken on day 0 of AZD1222 vaccination. These TCRs come from an adult in good health. Both conserved end residues are part of each CDR3. The D gene is left open where the match is weak. Clone size is not always given. Where it is, it says once, few, many or a class for expanded clones.

v_gene	abundance	d_gene	j_gene	CDR3nt	CDR3aa
TRBV27	NA	NA	TRBJ2-7	TGTGCCAGCAGCCCCGGGGACTCCTACGAGCAGTACTTC	CASSPGDSYEQYF
TRBV7-2	NA	NA	TRBJ1-4	TGTGCCAGCAGACGGACAGATGAAAAACTGTTTTTT	CASRRTDEKLFF
TRBV19	NA	NA	TRBJ2-1	TGTGCCAGTAGTATAGGGGCCCCTAGAGGGTCCTACAATGAGCAGTTCTTC	CASSIGAPRGSYNEQFF
TRBV9	NA	NA	TRBJ1-2	TGTGCCAGCAGCGTAAGGGGCTATGGCTACACCTTC	CASSVRGYGYTF
TRBV6-5	NA	NA	TRBJ2-1	TGTGCCAGCAGTTACGAGGGTAATGAGCAGTTCTTC	CASSYEGNEQFF
TRBV21-1	NA	NA	TRBJ1-6	TGTGCCAGCAGCAAAGTAGGGGAACCTAATTCACCCCTCCACTTT	CASSKVGEPNSPLHF
TRBV7-9	NA	NA	TRBJ2-7	TGTGCCAGCAGCTTAGACGGATCCGTCGAGCAGTACTTC	CASSLDGSVEQYF
TRBV7-3	NA	NA	TRBJ2-3	TGTGCCAGCAGCTTAATAGGAACAGGGATCATGACAGATACGCAGTATTTT	CASSLIGTGIMTDTQYF
TRBV29-1	NA	NA	TRBJ1-1	TGCAGCGTTGACAGGGTGGAAACTGAAGCTTTCTTT	CSVDRVETEAFF
TRBV18	NA	NA	TRBJ2-7	TGTGCCAGCTCACCCCTGGCGGTTTCTGGCCACGAGCAGTACTTC	CASSPLAVSGHEQYF
TRBV30	NA	NA	TRBJ2-7	TGTGCCTGGAGCCCCAACTTCTACGAGCAGTACTTC	CAWSPNFYEQYF
TRBV4-1	NA	NA	TRBJ1-1	TGCGCCAGCAGCCAAGTGGGGGGAGGGAACACTGAAGCTTTCTTT	CASSQVGGGNTEAFF
TRBV4-3	once	NA	TRBJ1-2	TGCGCCAGCAGCCAAGATCGGGGGTGGCATAACTATGGCTACACCTTC	CASSQDRGWHNYGYTF
TRBV10-3	NA	NA	TRBJ1-2	TGTGCCATCTGGGCAGAGAGGGGGGACTATGGCTACACCTTC	CAIWAERGDYGYTF
TRBV24-1	NA	NA	TRBJ2-1	TGTGCCACCAGTGATTTGTTGGCGGATGAGCAGTTCTTC	CATSDLLADEQFF
TRBV7-9	NA	TRBD1	TRBJ1-6	TGTGCCAGCAGGGCAGGGGGTGCCCCTAATTCACCCCTCCACTTT	CASRAGGAPNSPLHF
TRBV19	NA	TRBD1	TRBJ1-2	TGTGCCAGTAGTATGGGGGACAGGCCTAACTATGGCTACACCTTC	CASSMGDRPNYGYTF
TRBV5-1	NA	NA	TRBJ2-3	TGCGCCAGCAGCTTGGACAAGGGGATGGATACGCAGTATTTT	CASSLDKGMDTQYF
TRBV19	NA	NA	TRBJ1-1	TGTGCCAGTCTCCAAAGGGAAGGGATAAACACTGAAGCTTTCTTT	CASLQREGINTEAFF
TRBV7-2	NA	TRBD1	TRBJ2-7	TGTGCCAGCAGCCCTGGACAGGGGGAGACCTACGAGCAGTACTTC	CASSPGQGETYEQYF
TRBV5-1	few	TRBD2	TRBJ2-7	TGCGCCAGCAGCCCGGGACTAGCGGGGAACGAGCAGTACTTC	CASSPGLAGNEQYF
TRBV2	NA	NA	TRBJ1-4	TGTGCCAGCAGCGTTGGGGTTAATGAAAAACTGTTTTTT	CASSVGVNEKLFF
TRBV27	NA	NA	TRBJ1-6	TGTGCCAGCGGGGGCTTCTTGAATTCACCCCTCCACTTT	CASGGFLNSPLHF
TRBV27	NA	NA	TRBJ1-2	TGTGCCAGCAGTAGGGGATATGGCTACACCTTC	CASSRGYGYTF
TRBV4-2	NA	NA	TRBJ1-6	TGTGCCAGCAGCCAAGATCAAGGCAGGGAGGCTTCACCCCTCCACTTT	CASSQDQGREASPLHF
TRBV6-2/TRBV6-3	NA	NA	TRBJ1-4	TGTGCCAGCAGTTCCCCGCCGCTGTGGGCTAATGAAAAACTGTTTTTT	CASSSPPLWANEKLFF
TRBV6-5	NA	NA	TRBJ1-1	TGTGCCAGCAGTTCCGATTGGGAAAACACTGAAGCTTTCTTT	CASSSDWENTEAFF
TRBV7-8	NA	NA	TRBJ1-1	TGTGCCAGCAGCTTCATCGCGGGGGGGGAGAACACTGAAGCTTTCTTT	CASSFIAGGENTEAFF